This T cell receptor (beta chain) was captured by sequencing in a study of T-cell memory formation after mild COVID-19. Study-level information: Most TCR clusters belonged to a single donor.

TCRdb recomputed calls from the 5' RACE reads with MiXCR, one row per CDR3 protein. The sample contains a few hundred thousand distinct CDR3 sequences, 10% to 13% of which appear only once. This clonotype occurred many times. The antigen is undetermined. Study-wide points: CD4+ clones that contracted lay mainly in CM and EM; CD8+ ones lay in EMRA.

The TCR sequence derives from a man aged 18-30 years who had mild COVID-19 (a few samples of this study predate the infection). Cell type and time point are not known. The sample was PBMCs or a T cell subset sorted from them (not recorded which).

In DNA form, the CDR3 reads TGTGCCAGCAGTTTCGGTGTGTGGGGCAGGGGGCACGGGGGCCGGACAGATACGCAGTATTTT. Its translation: CASSFGVWGRGHGGRTDTQYF. The chain carries TRBV12-3 or TRBV12-4 and TRBJ2-3; 8 positions match TRBD1. The CDR3 contains 21 residues. The V segment lost 3 bases and the J segment 3 bases; nucleotides outside the gene matches: 23.